This T cell receptor beta chain originates from a study of Ad26.COV2.S vaccination and SARS-CoV-2 variants. Study as a whole: Administration of Ad26.COV2.S was intramuscular, either once or twice 56 days apart. Study outcomes and limitations: Placebo recipients trailed vaccine recipients in spike-specific TCR breadth.

A few counts support this clone. Its antigen is undetermined. Treatment here: approximately 18 received Ad26.COV2.S at low or high dose, single or two shots; five or six received placebo; per-sample allocation not given. The samples date from day 63 after the first vaccine or placebo injection. The table came from immunoSEQ multiplex PCR; TCRdb's copy has only in-frame clones and leaves some out. The sample lists about 480,000 clones, roughly 85% occurring once. This receptor was taken from a person between 18 and 65 years old who received the Ad26.COV2.S COVID-19 vaccine or a placebo. Here the sequenced sample was peripheral blood, taken in a trial of Ad26.COV2.S vaccine versus placebo.

The DNA of the CDR3 is TGTGCCAGCAGCTTCGCTAGCGGGCGGAACACCGGGGAGCTGTTTTTT. Protein sequence: CASSFASGRNTGELFF. The chain carries TRBV3-1 (or the pseudogene TRBV3-2) and TRBJ2-2; 8 nucleotides agree with TRBD2. The CDR3 extends over 16 amino acids. V was clipped by 5 bases and J by 1 base; unmatched bases: 6. Germline V gene sequence: CDR1 LGHDT, CDR2 YNNKEL (reference sequence).